The subject of this entry is one T cell receptor (beta chain). This entry is derived from a study of cytomegalovirus exposure and HLA in healthy donors. The CDR3 length is 12 residues. The germline V gene encodes CDR1 GTSNPN and CDR2 SVGIG (reference sequence). The ends were cut back, 5 bases at V and 10 bases at J, with 18 bases in the middle. PCR was performed using 60 Vbeta and 13 Jbeta primers. Sequenced by immunoSEQ multiplex PCR; TCRdb stores in-frame clones only, minus some. The sample holds 55,000 to 80,000 clones; approximately 81% are singletons and the top ten take around 7.3%. This chain joins TRBV30 and TRBJ2-7; the D gene is possibly TRBD2 (5 bases). The sequenced sample was PBMCs. The receptor was isolated from a woman aged 25 to 39 in good health and CMV-seropositive. The CDR3 region has the DNA TGTGCCTGGGCCCCCAAGAGGGCCGAACAGTACTTC. Translating it yields CAWAPKRAEQYF.